This TCR beta chain was sequenced for a study of STAT3 mutations in large granular lymphocyte leukemia. Study as a whole: Among longitudinally sequenced T-LGLL patients, roughly half had canonical activating STAT3 mutations detected. More than half of T-LGLL patients received immunosuppressive therapy.

About 40,000 productive templates were obtained per sample on average. Here immunoSEQ multiplex PCR was the method, and the copy in TCRdb shows in-frame clones only, minus some. This sample has thousands of clones, with around 40% found just once. The CDR3 is made up of 13 amino acids. V trimming: 2 bases; J trimming: 4 bases; junction bases outside the gene matches: 2. Germline CDR1 KGHSH, CDR2 LQKENI. Study-wide results and caveats: TCR clonotype switching after therapy occurred in about 30% of the 18 patients. Every T-cell large granular lymphocyte leukemia patient had at least one immunodominant TCR beta clonotype.

Remarks on this clone: Its target is not known.

The sequenced material came from peripheral blood mononuclear cells. This sequence originates from a man aged 50-60 years with T-cell large granular lymphocyte leukemia. Some clones in this sample may be carry-over from other donors' samples. The chain uses TRBV18 and TRBJ2-7; 7 nucleotides line up with TRBD1. For the CDR3, the DNA is TGTGCCAGCTCACCAGACAGGGTGTACGAGCAGTACTTC. Translating gives CASSPDRVYEQYF.